This TCR beta chain was captured by sequencing in a study of blood T cell repertoires in COVID-19. Study context: The United States, Italy and Spain supplied acute and convalescent COVID-19 samples. Sources were T cells, B-cell-depleted T cells, or PBMCs; the material itself was cDNA or gDNA.

Germline CDR1 reads SGDLS; CDR2 reads YYNGEE. The CDR3 is 18 amino acids. J gave up 0 bases and V 4 bases, and 10 bases lay outside the gene matches. Clones were sequenced by immunoSEQ multiplex PCR, and TCRdb holds only the in-frame ones, with some missing. The data hold about 200,000 clones, with 85% to 90% observed a single time. Each participant's cohort was designated according to participant-reported clinical history. The sequenced sample was PBMCs or T cells enriched from blood (not recorded which). This TCR derives from a woman aged 25 to 39 with acute COVID-19. This chain links TRBV9 with TRBJ1-1, with 12 nucleotides matching TRBD1. The CDR3 region is CASSYQPGQGAMNTEAFF. CDR3 DNA sequence: TGTGCCAGCAGCTACCAGCCGGGACAGGGGGCCATGAACACTGAAGCTTTCTTT.